Detailed here is one T cell receptor (beta chain). Its cognate antigen is unknown. Then a second PCR, running about 6 to 11 cycles, was carried out with a sample-barcoded 5' primer and a J-beta primer mix. TCRdb re-derived calls from the 5' RACE reads in MiXCR, one entry per CDR3 protein. The sample contains some 930,000 distinct CDR3 sequences, almost 30% of which appear only once. This sample is drawn from a study of blood T cells in healthy people across ages. Study-wide results and limits: Per million T cells, TCR beta diversity dropped about linearly as age rose. With donor CMV status unknown, expanded clonotype changes were possibly confounded.

Germline values: CDR1 SGHTA, CDR2 FQGNSA. Deletions cut 5 bases from V and 6 bases from J, with 13 bases between. This CDR3 is built from 13 residues. These records were also assigned to another study, of T cells of mothers and their children. From that study: M1S, a second-PCR primer, added sample barcodes and 2-4 random nucleotides. The yield was over 8 million TCR beta CDR3 reads from each mother and a few million from each child.

Sequencing was carried out using blood. The receptor's source is a middle-aged woman in good health. V and J are TRBV7-2 and TRBJ1-2; weak D call: TRBD1 (6 bases). CDR3 sequence: CASSPYGGDGYTF. The CDR3 DNA reads as TGTGCCAGCAGCCCCTACGGGGGCGATGGCTACACCTTC.